This T cell receptor (beta chain) comes out of a study of CD8 T cells in ankylosing spondylitis. Study-wide results and caveats: Enrichment of disease-linked clones was reportedly significant in matched ankylosing spondylitis synovial fluid.

TCRdb re-called the 5' RACE reads with MiXCR, one entry per CDR3 protein. Among 300,000 to 400,000 distinct CDR3 sequences, around 10% were seen once, and the ten largest hold around 10%. In its sample, this clonotype was seen many times. Its antigen is unknown. The germline V gene has CDR1 KGHSH and CDR2 LQKENI. The V end lost 3 bases, the J end lost 4 bases, and 7 bases lay between the germline ends. There are 14 residues in the CDR3. This TCR derives from a female donor with ankylosing spondylitis or in good health (not recorded which). Sequenced: blood, either unsorted or a sorted T cell fraction (not recorded which). The V and J genes are TRBV18 and TRBJ2-6; D call uncertain. CDR3 sequence reads: CASSPNLGANVLTF. The CDR3 DNA follows: TGTGCCAGCTCACCGAATCTAGGGGCCAACGTCCTGACTTTC.